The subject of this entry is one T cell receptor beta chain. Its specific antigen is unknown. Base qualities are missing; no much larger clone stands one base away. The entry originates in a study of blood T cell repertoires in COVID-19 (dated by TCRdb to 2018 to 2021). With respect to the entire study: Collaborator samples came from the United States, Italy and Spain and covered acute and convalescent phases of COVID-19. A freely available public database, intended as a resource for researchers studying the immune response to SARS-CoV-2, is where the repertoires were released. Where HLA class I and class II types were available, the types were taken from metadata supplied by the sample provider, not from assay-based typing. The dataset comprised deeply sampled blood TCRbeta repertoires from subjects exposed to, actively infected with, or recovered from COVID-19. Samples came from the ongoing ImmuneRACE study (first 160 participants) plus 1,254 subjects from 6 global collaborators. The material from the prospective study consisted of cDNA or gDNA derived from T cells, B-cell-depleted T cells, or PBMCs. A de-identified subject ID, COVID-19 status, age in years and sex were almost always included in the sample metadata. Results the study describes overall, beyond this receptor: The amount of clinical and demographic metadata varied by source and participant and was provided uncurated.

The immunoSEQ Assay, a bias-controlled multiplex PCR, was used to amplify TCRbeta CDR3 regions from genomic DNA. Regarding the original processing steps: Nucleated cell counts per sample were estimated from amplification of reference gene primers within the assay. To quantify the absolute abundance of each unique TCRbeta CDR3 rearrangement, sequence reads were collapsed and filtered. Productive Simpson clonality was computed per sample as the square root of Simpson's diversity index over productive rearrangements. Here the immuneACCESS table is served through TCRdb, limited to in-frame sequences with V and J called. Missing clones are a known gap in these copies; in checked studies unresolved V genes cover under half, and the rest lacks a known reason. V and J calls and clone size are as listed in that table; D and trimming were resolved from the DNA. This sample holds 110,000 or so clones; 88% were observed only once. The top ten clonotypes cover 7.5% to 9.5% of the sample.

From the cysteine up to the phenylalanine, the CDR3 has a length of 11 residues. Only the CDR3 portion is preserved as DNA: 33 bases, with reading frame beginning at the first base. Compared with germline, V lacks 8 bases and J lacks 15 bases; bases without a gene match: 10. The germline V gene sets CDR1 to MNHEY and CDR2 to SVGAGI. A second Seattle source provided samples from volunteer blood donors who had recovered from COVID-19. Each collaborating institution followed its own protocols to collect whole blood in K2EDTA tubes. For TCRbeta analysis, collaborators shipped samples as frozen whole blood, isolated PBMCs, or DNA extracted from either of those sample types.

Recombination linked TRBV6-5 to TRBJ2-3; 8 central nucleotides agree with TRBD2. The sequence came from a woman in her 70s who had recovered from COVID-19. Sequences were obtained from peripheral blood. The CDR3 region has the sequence CASGAGGKRYF. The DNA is TGTGCCAGCGGGGCGGGGGGAAAGCGATATTTT.